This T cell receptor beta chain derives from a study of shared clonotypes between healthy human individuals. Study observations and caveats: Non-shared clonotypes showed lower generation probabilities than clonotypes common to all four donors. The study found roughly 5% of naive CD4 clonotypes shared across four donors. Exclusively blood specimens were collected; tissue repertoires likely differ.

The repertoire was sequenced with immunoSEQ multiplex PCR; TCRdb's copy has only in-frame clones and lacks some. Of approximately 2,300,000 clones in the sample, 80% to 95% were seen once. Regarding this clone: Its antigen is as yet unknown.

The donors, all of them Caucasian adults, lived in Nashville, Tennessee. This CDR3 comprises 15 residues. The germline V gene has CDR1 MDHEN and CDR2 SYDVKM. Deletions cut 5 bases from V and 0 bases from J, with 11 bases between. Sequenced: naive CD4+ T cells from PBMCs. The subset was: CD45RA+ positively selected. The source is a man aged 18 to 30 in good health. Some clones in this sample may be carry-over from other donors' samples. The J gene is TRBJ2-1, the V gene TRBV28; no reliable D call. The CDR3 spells CASSQTPISYNEQFF. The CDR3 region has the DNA TGTGCCAGCAGTCAGACTCCTATCTCCTACAATGAGCAGTTCTTC. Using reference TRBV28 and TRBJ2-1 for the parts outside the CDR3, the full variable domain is DVKVTQSSRYLVKRTGEKVFLECVQDMDHENMFWYRQDPGLGLRLIYFSYDVKMKEKGDIPEGYSVSREKKERFSLILESASTNQTSMYLCASSQTPISYNEQFFGPGTRLTVL.